Shown below are 13 T cell receptor beta chains from a single sample sequenced in a study of T cell responses to AZD1222 COVID-19 vaccine. Libraries were prepared by immunoSEQ multiplex PCR; TCRdb keeps only in-frame clonotypes and omits some of them. Of about 190,000 clones in the sample, around 87% were seen once. The sequencing here drew on peripheral blood, taken on day 0 of AZD1222 vaccination. The source is an adult in good health.

The chain links TRBV7-9 to TRBJ2-1, with no clear D. V lost 1 base and J lost 4, with 8 bases in between. The length of the CDR3 is 14 residues. Germline assignment: CDR1 SEHNR and CDR2 FQNEAQ (reference sequence). The CDR3: CASSLVVGYNEQFF. CDR3 bases: TGTGCCAGCAGCTTAGTAGTCGGTTACAATGAGCAGTTCTTC.

The chain joins TRBV10-3 to TRBJ2-2; the match to TRBD1 covers 7 bases. There are 14 residues in the CDR3. Germline-derived CDR1 and CDR2 are ENHRY and SYGVKD. The junction had 12 bases not matched to a gene; V was cut back by 10 bases and J by 7 bases. The CDR3 region is CATQKRQGDGELFF. The CDR3 nucleotides read TGTGCCACCCAAAAAAGACAGGGCGACGGGGAGCTGTTTTTT.

This clone was observed once. The chain couples TRBV3-1 (or the pseudogene TRBV3-2) to TRBJ1-2; 7 bases fit TRBD1. V shed 3 bases, J shed 1 base, and the junction held 5 bases outside the gene matches. This CDR3 region has 15 residues. CDR1 is LGHDT and CDR2 is YNNKEL in the germline V gene (reference sequence). CDR3: CASSHTGVYNYGYTF. CDR3 in DNA: TGTGCCAGCAGCCACACAGGGGTATATAACTATGGCTACACCTTC.

This chain links TRBV13 with TRBJ2-7; 7 bases map to TRBD1. The CDR3 spans 14 residues. Looked up from germline, CDR1 is PRHDT and CDR2 is FYEKMQ (reference sequence). V was clipped by 6 bases and J by 3 bases; unmatched bases: 8. In DNA form, the CDR3 reads TGTGCCAGCAGGAGACGGGACAGCGGCTACGAGCAGTACGTC. Translation: CASRRRDSGYEQYV.

V is TRBV30 and J is TRBJ2-2, with 7 bases fitting TRBD1. Germline CDR1 and CDR2: GTSNPN and SVGIG (reference sequence). V dropped 5 bases and J dropped 7; count of bases not matched to a gene: 7. The CDR3 runs to 13 residues. The CDR3 sequence: CAWQTGRGGELFF. DNA of the CDR3: TGTGCCTGGCAGACAGGGCGTGGCGGGGAGCTGTTTTTT.

V gene TRBV4-2 combines with J gene TRBJ2-5; no firm D call. The CDR3 loop spans 16 amino acids. V lost 0 bases and J lost 2, with 13 bases in between. Germline V gene sequence: CDR1 LGHNA, CDR2 YNFKEQ. As DNA, the CDR3 is TGTGCCAGCAGCCAAGATTTCGGCTATAAACAAGAGACCCAGTACTTC. Its translation is CASSQDFGYKQETQYF.

This sequence joins TRBV3-1 (or the pseudogene TRBV3-2) and TRBJ1-5, with TRBD1 as a possible D gene (5 bases). Deletions cut 3 bases from V and 2 bases from J, with 11 bases between. The germline CDR1 and CDR2 sequences are LGHDT and YNNKEL (reference sequence). The CDR3 totals 15 residues. The CDR3: CASSHGTSGNQPQHF. As DNA, the CDR3 is TGTGCCAGCAGCCACGGGACCAGCGGCAATCAGCCCCAGCATTTT.

V usage is TRBV21-1 and J usage is TRBJ1-1; the table's D call TRBD1 went unverified against the DNA. TRBV21-1 is a pseudogene. The CDR3 extends over 15 amino acids. The CDR3 DNA reads as TGTGCCAGCAGCAAAGGGACAGGGGAAAACACTGAAGCTTTCTTT. This sequence encodes CASSKGTGENTEAFF.

J is TRBJ2-1 and V is TRBV9; D remains unclear. The V gene lost 0 bases and the J gene lost 2 bases, with 12 bases spanning the gap. There are 16 residues in the CDR3. CDR1 and CDR2 (germline): SGDLS, YYNGEE. The CDR3 bases are TGTGCCAGCAGCGTAGCTGCCCTTCCGACCTACAATGAGCAGTTCTTC. Amino acids: CASSVAALPTYNEQFF.

This chain connects TRBV11-3 to TRBJ1-1, with D maybe TRBD1 (5 bases). V lost 5 bases and J lost 2, with 12 bases in between. From germline, CDR1 is SGHNT and CDR2 YENEEA. The CDR3 consists of 14 residues. This CDR3 reads CASSDGTKNTEAFF. The CDR3 DNA reads as TGTGCCAGCAGCGACGGGACCAAAAACACTGAAGCTTTCTTT.

This chain links TRBV5-4 with TRBJ2-1; TRBD2 agrees at 10 bases. Germline V gene data show CDR1 as SGHNT and CDR2 as YYREEE (reference sequence). The junction had 6 bases not matched to a gene; V was cut back by 5 bases and J by 4 bases. The CDR3 has 15 amino acids. The CDR3 coding sequence is TGTGCCAGCAGACCCGGGGGACTAGCGTACAATGAGCAGTTCTTC. This codes for CASRPGGLAYNEQFF.

The genes are TRBV7-2 and TRBJ2-7, with 9 bases fitting TRBD1. The germline gives CDR1 SGHTA, CDR2 FQGNSA. The CDR3 sequence is 14 residues long. The J segment lost 4 bases and the V segment lost 7 bases, leaving 8 bases of the junction unmatched. CDR3 DNA: TGTGCCAGCACCTTGACCGGGACAGGGTACGAGCAGTACTTC. Its translation is CASTLTGTGYEQYF.

The rearrangement links TRBV2 to TRBJ2-5, with 7 bases that match TRBD1. The trim removed 6 bases at V and 5 bases at J, leaving 3 bases unmatched. The CDR3 extends over 12 amino acids. Looked up from germline, CDR1 is SNHLY and CDR2 is FYNNEI. CDR3 sequence: CASRTGAETQYF. Written as DNA, the CDR3 is TGTGCCAGCAGAACAGGGGCCGAGACCCAGTACTTC. The full variable domain, completed using reference TRBV2 and TRBJ2-5, is EPEVTQTPSHQVTQMGQEVILRCVPISNHLYFYWYRQILGQKVEFLVSFYNNEISEKSEIFDDQFSVERPDGSNFTLKIRSTKLEDSAMYFCASRTGAETQYFGPGTRLLVL.